The rows below give T cell receptor beta chains drawn from one sample of a study of radiation and T cells in renal cell carcinoma. Generated by immunoSEQ multiplex PCR, the TCRdb table keeps only in-frame clones and is missing some. The table shows 140,000 or so clones, with approximately 86% occurring only once. Source: blood, taken from a patient whose treatment included radiotherapy and nephrectomy. The receptor set was obtained from a woman aged 45-65 years with renal cell carcinoma. CDR3s include the opening cysteine and the closing phenylalanine or tryptophan. A D gene is named only where the DNA matches it firmly. Clone size is stated in some rows and not others, as once, few, many or a class when expanded.

v_gene	d_gene	len	abundance	j_gene	CDR3aa	CDR3nt
TRBV27	NA	13	once	TRBJ2-7	CASSHGKSGEQYF	TGTGCCAGCAGCCATGGTAAGAGCGGCGAGCAGTACTTC
TRBV7-2	TRBD2	19	NA	TRBJ2-5	CASSLSPGASGGAYETQYF	TGTGCCAGCAGCCTCTCACCCGGGGCTAGCGGGGGGGCCTATGAGACCCAGTACTTC
TRBV7-2	NA	16	NA	TRBJ1-1	CASSFDPLSLNTEAFF	TGTGCCAGCAGCTTCGACCCGCTTTCGCTGAACACTGAAGCTTTCTTT
TRBV20-1	NA	10	NA	TRBJ1-1	CSAAPTEAFF	TGCAGTGCTGCCCCGACTGAAGCTTTCTTT
TRBV6-5	NA	13	NA	TRBJ2-7	CASRRTASYEQYF	TGTGCCAGCAGGCGGACTGCCTCCTACGAGCAGTACTTC
TRBV10-3	TRBD2	16	NA	TRBJ2-1	CAISEGLAGDYNEQFF	TGTGCCATCAGTGAGGGGCTAGCGGGAGACTACAATGAGCAGTTCTTC
TRBV11-2	NA	15	NA	TRBJ2-7	CASSLASALLYEQYF	TGTGCCAGCAGCTTAGCATCGGCACTTCTTTACGAGCAGTACTTC
TRBV18	TRBD1	12	NA	TRBJ1-5	CASSPGTEPQHF	TGTGCCAGCTCACCAGGGACAGAGCCCCAGCATTTT
TRBV6-5	NA	14	NA	TRBJ1-4	CASRATGANEKLFF	TGTGCCAGCAGAGCAACAGGTGCTAATGAAAAACTGTTTTTT
TRBV19	NA	13	once	TRBJ2-5	CASSISQRRDQYF	TGTGCCAGTAGTATAAGCCAGCGTCGGGACCAGTACTTC
TRBV28	TRBD2	14	NA	TRBJ2-7	CASSFNLAGAEQYF	TGTGCCAGCAGTTTCAATCTAGCGGGGGCGGAGCAGTACTTC
TRBV15	NA	15	NA	TRBJ1-5	CATSRDEGGGQPQHF	TGTGCCACCAGCAGAGATGAGGGGGGTGGACAGCCCCAGCATTTT
TRBV5-4	TRBD1	16	NA	TRBJ1-3	CASSFGTGTDVGTIYF	TGTGCCAGCAGCTTTGGGACAGGGACCGATGTGGGTACCATATATTTT
TRBV6-5	NA	15	NA	TRBJ2-5	CASSWDDKRTETQYF	TGTGCCAGCAGCTGGGACGATAAGAGAACGGAGACCCAGTACTTC
TRBV9	NA	15	NA	TRBJ1-1	CASLRVGGSGAEAFF	TGTGCCAGTTTGAGGGTAGGCGGGAGCGGAGCTGAAGCTTTCTTT
TRBV19	TRBD2	17	NA	TRBJ2-2	CASSTLAGSANTGELFF	TGTGCCAGTAGTACCCTAGCGGGAAGCGCGAACACCGGGGAGCTGTTTTTT
TRBV5-4	NA	14	few	TRBJ2-7	CASSSRTESYEQYF	TGTGCCAGCAGCTCCCGGACGGAGAGCTACGAGCAGTACTTC
TRBV15	NA	15	NA	TRBJ1-2	CATSREHHSSRGYTF	TGTGCCACCAGCAGGGAGCATCACTCGTCCCGGGGCTACACCTTC
TRBV5-6	TRBD1	15	NA	TRBJ2-5	CASSNDRGDQETQYF	TGTGCCAGCAGTAATGACAGGGGTGATCAAGAGACCCAGTACTTC
TRBV7-2	NA	15	NA	TRBJ2-1	CASSPQDVPGNEQFF	TGTGCCAGCAGCCCCCAGGACGTACCCGGCAATGAGCAGTTCTTC
TRBV5-4	NA	12	NA	TRBJ2-5	CASSTDGETQYF	TGTGCCAGCAGCACCGACGGGGAGACCCAGTACTTC
TRBV5-6	TRBD1	16	few	TRBJ1-5	CASSLEATGMSQPQHF	TGTGCCAGCAGCTTGGAAGCGACAGGGATGAGTCAGCCCCAGCATTTT
TRBV5-5	NA	15	once	TRBJ1-5	CASSNTIERNQPQHF	TGTGCCAGCAGCAACACCATAGAGAGGAATCAGCCCCAGCATTTT
TRBV10-3	NA	17	NA	TRBJ2-3	CAISETPSGVSTDTQYF	TGTGCCATCAGTGAAACCCCCTCGGGAGTCAGCACAGATACGCAGTATTTT
TRBV18	NA	15	NA	TRBJ2-7	CASSRGGQSSYEQYF	TGTGCCAGCTCCCGAGGCGGGCAGAGCTCCTACGAGCAGTACTTC
TRBV11-1	TRBD2	16	NA	TRBJ2-2	CASSLASGGDTGELFF	TGTGCCAGCAGCTTAGCGTCCGGGGGGGACACCGGGGAGCTGTTTTTT
TRBV2	NA	14	NA	TRBJ1-6	CASSEAPRDSPLHF	TGTGCCAGCAGTGAGGCCCCACGAGATTCACCCCTCCACTTT
TRBV19	TRBD2	14	NA	TRBJ2-5	CASSRGLALETQYF	TGTGCCAGTAGTAGGGGACTAGCGCTGGAGACCCAGTACTTC
TRBV6-5	NA	14	NA	TRBJ1-4	CASRLGDTNEKLFF	TGTGCCAGCAGGTTGGGGGACACTAATGAAAAACTGTTTTTT
TRBV19	TRBD1	15	NA	TRBJ1-2	CASRTGGAILTGYTF	TGTGCCAGTAGGACAGGGGGCGCGATTCTTACTGGCTACACCTTC
TRBV14	TRBD1	13	NA	TRBJ1-1	CASSQDYAGGAFF	TGTGCCAGCAGCCAAGATTACGCAGGGGGAGCTTTCTTT
TRBV10-1	NA	12	NA	TRBJ2-1	CASSGQANEQFF	TGCGCCAGCAGTGGACAGGCCAATGAGCAGTTCTTC
TRBV19	NA	16	NA	TRBJ1-1	CASSIDRGGMNTEAFF	TGTGCCAGTAGTATAGATCGTGGAGGAATGAACACTGAAGCTTTCTTT
TRBV27	TRBD2	17	NA	TRBJ2-1	CASSLKPSGGANNEQFF	TGTGCCAGCAGTTTGAAGCCTAGCGGGGGGGCAAACAATGAGCAGTTCTTC
TRBV7-2	TRBD1	14	few	TRBJ1-6	CASRPDRGHSPLHF	TGTGCCAGCAGGCCGGACAGGGGGCATTCACCCCTCCACTTT
TRBV2	TRBD1	15	NA	TRBJ2-5	CASSRDRGFAETQYF	TGTGCCAGCAGCCGGGACAGGGGGTTCGCGGAGACCCAGTACTTC
TRBV7-2	TRBD2	15	NA	TRBJ2-5	CASSTGTSPPGTQYF	TGTGCCAGCAGTACCGGGACTAGCCCACCCGGGACCCAGTACTTC
TRBV7-2	TRBD1	13	NA	TRBJ2-7	CASSPRQGGEQYF	TGTGCCAGCAGCCCCCGACAGGGTGGCGAGCAGTACTTC
TRBV7-3	NA	14	NA	TRBJ2-5	CASSSAAGQETQYF	TGTGCCAGCAGCTCCGCGGCGGGCCAAGAGACCCAGTACTTC
TRBV28	NA	13	NA	TRBJ1-1	CASTAGARTEAFF	TGTGCCAGCACCGCGGGAGCGAGGACTGAAGCTTTCTTT
TRBV4-2	NA	17	NA	TRBJ2-5	CASSQDLGGGVGETQYF	TGTGCCAGCAGCCAAGATCTTGGTGGGGGAGTGGGGGAGACCCAGTACTTC
TRBV5-6	NA	15	NA	TRBJ1-5	CASSLVGRSNQPQHF	TGTGCCAGCAGCTTGGTTGGCAGATCCAATCAGCCCCAGCATTTT
TRBV6-6	TRBD1	15	NA	TRBJ1-2	CASSSLGGTGAGYTF	TGTGCCAGCAGTTCTCTCGGCGGGACAGGGGCCGGCTACACCTTC
TRBV7-2	NA	13	NA	TRBJ1-5	CASSSSARLPQHF	TGTGCCAGCAGTTCCTCAGCCCGCTTACCCCAGCATTTT
TRBV28	TRBD2	15	NA	TRBJ2-1	CASSPSGGAVNEQFF	TGTGCCAGCAGCCCCAGCGGGGGGGCCGTAAATGAGCAGTTCTTC
TRBV5-4	TRBD1	18	NA	TRBJ1-4	CASSPELSGQGLNEKLFF	TGTGCCAGCAGCCCGGAGTTGTCGGGACAGGGCCTTAATGAAAAACTGTTTTTT
TRBV4-1	NA	15	NA	TRBJ2-5	CASSQEHVPQETQYF	TGCGCCAGCAGCCAAGAACACGTACCCCAAGAGACCCAGTACTTC
TRBV28	NA	15	NA	TRBJ1-4	CASSPAGATNEKLFF	TGTGCCAGCAGTCCCGCGGGGGCAACTAATGAAAAACTGTTTTTT
TRBV27	NA	13	NA	TRBJ2-2	CASSFRVSGELFF	TGTGCCAGCAGTTTTAGGGTATCCGGGGAGCTGTTTTTT
TRBV7-2	NA	13	NA	TRBJ2-7	CASSPRGPYEQYF	TGTGCCAGCAGCCCCCGGGGCCCCTACGAGCAGTACTTC
TRBV4-3	TRBD1	19	once	TRBJ2-6	CASSLSGTGGVDGANVLTF	TGCGCCAGCAGCCTCTCCGGGACAGGGGGCGTAGATGGGGCCAACGTCCTGACTTTC
TRBV6-6	TRBD1	14	NA	TRBJ2-7	CASNPQGANYEQYF	TGTGCCAGCAACCCCCAGGGGGCAAACTACGAGCAGTACTTC
TRBV5-1	TRBD1	15	NA	TRBJ2-7	CASSFELGQSYEQYF	TGCGCCAGCAGCTTTGAGCTGGGACAGTCCTACGAGCAGTACTTC
TRBV7-2	NA	15	NA	TRBJ2-5	CASSLDRRDRETQYF	TGTGCCAGCAGCTTAGATCGGCGGGATAGAGAGACCCAGTACTTC